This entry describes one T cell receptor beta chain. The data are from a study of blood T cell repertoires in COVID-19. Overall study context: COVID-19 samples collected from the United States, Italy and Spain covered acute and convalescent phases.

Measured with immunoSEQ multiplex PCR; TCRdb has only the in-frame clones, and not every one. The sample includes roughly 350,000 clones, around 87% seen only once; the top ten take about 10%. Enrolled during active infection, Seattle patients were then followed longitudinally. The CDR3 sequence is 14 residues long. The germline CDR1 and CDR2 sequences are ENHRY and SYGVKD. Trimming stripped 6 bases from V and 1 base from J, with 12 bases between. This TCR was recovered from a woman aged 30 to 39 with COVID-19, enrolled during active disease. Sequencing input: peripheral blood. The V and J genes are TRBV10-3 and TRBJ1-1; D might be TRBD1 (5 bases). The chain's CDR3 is CAIRGGTGNTEAFF. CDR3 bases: TGTGCCATCAGGGGAGGGACGGGGAACACTGAAGCTTTCTTT.